These 11 T cell receptor beta chains share one sample of origin, sequenced in a study of cytomegalovirus exposure and HLA in healthy donors (dated 2017 in TCRdb). The library was built by means of the immunoSEQ multiplex PCR assay. The multiplex PCR relied on a mix of 60 forward primers for TCR Vbeta segments and 13 reverse primers for TCR Jbeta segments. In its TCRdb copy, this immuneACCESS table keeps in-frame sequences only and misses some clones. Where compared with another copy, unresolved V genes explain less than half of these, and the others have no known cause. The sample table lists under 75,000 clones, about 74% of them with a count of one. Over 10% of the sample is held by the ten biggest clonotypes. Sequenced material: PBMCs. These TCRs come from a human donor in good health.

This clone was detected only a few times. The chain recombines TRBV7-9 with TRBJ1-1; 8 bases are a match to TRBD1. With V trimmed by 5 bases and J by 3 bases, 8 bases remained unmatched. CDR1 SEHNR and CDR2 FQNEAQ come from the germline V gene (reference sequence). This CDR3 contains 15 residues. The DNA of the CDR3 is TGTGCCAGCAGCCTGGGACAGGCCGAGGACACTGAAGCTTTCTTT. Protein: CASSLGQAEDTEAFF.

CDR3 coding DNA: TGCGCCAGCAGCCCAAGACAGGGGCAAGGGGAGCAGTACTTC. It is translated as CASSPRQGQGEQYF. The chain combines TRBV4-1 with TRBJ2-7; 8 bases are shared with TRBD1. This CDR3 spans 14 amino acids. CDR1 and CDR2 from the germline V gene are MGHRA and YSYEKL. J gave up 7 bases and V 4 bases, and 9 bases lay outside the gene matches.

As DNA, the CDR3 is TGTGCCAGCAGCACTAGCGTACCTAGCACAGATACGCAGTATTTT. It translates to CASSTSVPSTDTQYF. V and J are TRBV9 and TRBJ2-3, with 7 bases aligning to TRBD2. The CDR3 runs 15 residues. Germline CDR1 reads SGDLS; CDR2 reads YYNGEE. V dropped 4 bases and J dropped 0; count of bases not matched to a gene: 5. Drawing the rest from reference TRBV9 and TRBJ2-3, the complete variable domain is DSGVTQTPKHLITATGQRVTLRCSPRSGDLSVYWYQQSLDQGLQFLIQYYNGEERAKGNILERFSAQQFPDLHSELNLSSLELGDSALYFCASSTSVPSTDTQYFGPGTRLTVL.

The chain carries TRBV12-5 and TRBJ1-2; D possibly corresponds to TRBD1 (5 bases). V gave up 6 bases and J gave up 7 bases, with 12 bases separating them. This CDR3 is 12 amino acids long. Germline loops: CDR1 LGHNT, CDR2 FRNRAP. The CDR3 DNA reads TGTGCTAGTGGGGTGCAGGGTTCTGGCTACACCTTC. Protein product: CASGVQGSGYTF.

For this clone: One end of the junction varies from germline; a read error may be responsible. V is TRBV7-7 and J is TRBJ2-2, with D tentatively TRBD1 (6 bases). Germline CDR1 SSHAT, CDR2 FNYEAQ (reference sequence). CDR3 length: 17 amino acids. CDR3 DNA: TGTGCTAGCAGCGCAACTACAGGGTGGCGTATGATCGGGGAGCTGTTTTTT. Protein: CASSATTGWRMIGELFF.

The V gene is TRBV7-9, the J gene TRBJ2-7; 9 bases are shared with TRBD1. The CDR3 consists of 17 residues. CDR1 and CDR2 from the germline V gene are SEHNR and FQNEAQ (reference sequence). Trimming took 1 base from V and 6 from J; bases not matched to a gene: 13. CDR3 in amino acids: CASSLGVGTGKKGEQYF. CDR3 bases: TGTGCCAGCAGCTTAGGGGTAGGGACAGGGAAAAAGGGCGAGCAGTACTTC.

This clone appeared a few times. The chain recombines TRBV29-1 with TRBJ2-4, with TRBD1 matching 10 bases. The V gene's germline CDR1 is SQVTM and CDR2 ANQGSEA. This CDR3 has 13 residues. The V gene end was trimmed by 6 bases and the J gene end by 7 bases; junction bases not matched to a gene: 6. The DNA for the CDR3 is TGCAGCGTCACGACAGGGGGCGGGAACATTCAGTACTTC. Protein sequence: CSVTTGGGNIQYF. Using reference TRBV29-1 and TRBJ2-4 for the parts outside the CDR3, the full variable domain is SAVISQKPSRDICQRGTSLTIQCQVDSQVTMMFWYRQQPGQSLTLIATANQGSEATYESGFVIDKFPISRPNLTFSTLTVSNMSPEDSSIYLCSVTTGGGNIQYFGAGTRLSVL.

The chain uses TRBV19 and TRBJ2-7, with 8 positions matching TRBD1. The germline V gene has CDR1 LNHDA and CDR2 SQIVND (reference sequence). The CDR3 has 13 residues. The V gene end was trimmed by 3 bases and the J gene end by 12 bases; junction bases not matched to a gene: 10. In DNA form, the CDR3 reads TGTGCCAGTAGTATGGGGACAGGCGAGAGGATGTACTTC. Translating it yields CASSMGTGERMYF.

V usage is TRBV2 and J usage is TRBJ2-2; TRBD2 matches 7 bases. V trimming: 5 bases; J trimming: 4 bases; junction bases outside the gene matches: 10. This CDR3 comprises 16 residues. Germline V gives CDR1 SNHLY, CDR2 FYNNEI. CDR3: CASSPPMWEGTGELFF. The DNA of the CDR3 is TGTGCCAGCAGTCCCCCGATGTGGGAGGGCACCGGGGAGCTGTTTTTT.

This chain links TRBV7-8 with TRBJ2-2, with D tentatively TRBD2 (5 bases). This CDR3 has 13 amino acids. V lost 2 bases and J lost 6, with 7 bases in between. The germline V gene has CDR1 SGHVS and CDR2 FQNEAQ. CDR3 in DNA: TGTGCCAGCAGCTTAATCGGGGCCGGGGAGCTGTTTTTT. Translating it yields CASSLIGAGELFF.

V is TRBV9 and J is TRBJ2-1, with 9 bases lining up with TRBD2. V gave up 3 bases and J gave up 4 bases; unmatched junction bases: 5. Germline CDR1 is SGDLS and CDR2 is YYNGEE. The CDR3 has 15 residues. The DNA for the CDR3 is TGTGCCAGCAGCGCAGGACTAGCGTATTACAATGAGCAGTTCTTC. This encodes CASSAGLAYYNEQFF.